Listed here are 22 T cell receptor delta chains from one sample, sequenced in a study of Vδ1+ human thymocytes. Extracted RNA was reverse transcribed into cDNA. CDR3 amplicons came from multiplex PCR with pooled V-gene forward and constant-region reverse primers. TCRdb re-processed the multiplex PCR reads via CATT. The repertoire includes about 25,000 delta-chain clones, more than 6.5% of them detected once, and about 1% sits in the top ten. Study results and limitations: Highly polyclonal TRG and TRD repertoires with Gaussian CDR3 length distributions appeared in thymus.

Their target antigens are unknown. Sequences were obtained from Vdelta1+ gamma-delta thymocytes from the thymus. Subset in this sample: FACS-sorted CD3+ TCRalphabeta- TCRVdelta1+ TCRVdelta2- thymocytes. The receptor set was obtained from a girl in the first two years of life who had congenital heart surgery.

The genes are TRDV1 and TRDJ1; 10 nucleotides match TRDD3. Germline V CDR1 and CDR2: TSWWSYY, QGS. The CDR3 is made up of 24 amino acids. V gave up 1 base and J gave up 4 bases; unmatched junction bases: 30. In DNA form, the CDR3 reads TGTGCTCTTGGGGAACCCGCAAACCTACCGGGGTCAGCCGGGGGATACGCTTCAGACGATAAACTCATCTTT. Its translation: CALGEPANLPGSAGGYASDDKLIF.

The J gene is TRDJ1, the V gene TRDV1; 7 bases match TRDD2. The CDR3 totals 22 residues. Germline assignment: CDR1 TSWWSYY and CDR2 QGS. Trimming took 0 bases from V and 4 from J; bases not matched to a gene: 26. The CDR3 spells CALGELRFLRYTEEPRGDKLIF. Written as DNA, the CDR3 is TGTGCTCTTGGGGAACTCCGATTCCTACGATATACTGAAGAGCCCAGGGGCGATAAACTCATCTTT.

The V call is TRDV1, the J call TRDJ1; perhaps TRDD3 as D (5 bases). The V gene lost 2 bases and the J gene lost 0 bases, with 13 bases spanning the gap. CDR1 TSWWSYY and CDR2 QGS come from the germline V gene. The CDR3 extends over 16 amino acids. The CDR3 region is CALGEARRGNTDKLIF. In DNA form, the CDR3 reads TGTGCTCTTGGGGAAGCTCGGAGGGGAAACACCGATAAACTCATCTTT.

The chain uses TRDV1 and TRDJ1; 8 positions agree with TRDD3. The CDR3 runs to 21 residues. From germline, CDR1 is TSWWSYY and CDR2 QGS. Germline trimming cut 1 base from V and 1 base from J; bases unmatched to any gene: 20. The CDR3 loop is CALGEPACGGIAPECTDKLIF. The CDR3 DNA reads TGTGCTCTTGGGGAACCCGCGTGTGGGGGGATAGCCCCTGAGTGCACCGATAAACTCATCTTT.

V is TRDV1 and J is TRDJ1; D may correspond to TRDD2 or TRDD3 (8 bases each). Since TCRdb gives no J gene, matching the DNA to germline was used here to assign it. Per the germline V gene, CDR1 is TSWWSYY and CDR2 is QGS. This CDR3 spans 23 amino acids. V was pared by 3 bases and J by 0 bases, with 35 bases between. The CDR3 loop reads CALGDSFLELGGPSLRYTDKLIF. In DNA, the CDR3 is TGTGCTCTTGGGGACTCCTTCCTAGAACTGGGGGGACCAAGCCTAAGGTACACCGATAAACTCATCTTT.

The chain links TRDV2 to TRDJ1; 10 bases fit TRDD3. Here the J gene was assigned by germline matching of the DNA, as TCRdb has none. Looked up from germline, CDR1 is GEAIGNYY and CDR2 is EKD. With 6 bases clipped from V and 4 bases from J, the junction kept 28 bases outside the gene matches. The CDR3 extends over 21 amino acids. This chain's CDR3 is CACSDGCGGTGGFPWGDKLIF. The CDR3 DNA sequence: TGTGCCTGTTCTGATGGATGCGGCGGTACTGGGGGATTCCCGTGGGGCGATAAACTCATCTTT.

The chain is built from TRDV1 and TRDJ1, with unresolved D. CDR1 and CDR2 (germline): TSWWSYY, QGS. The CDR3 is made up of 16 amino acids. With 4 bases removed from V and 1 base from J, the gap between germline ends came to 16 bases. The chain's CDR3 is CALGGNLSGATDKLIF. The CDR3 DNA sequence: TGTGCTCTTGGGGGGAATTTGAGCGGGGCCACCGATAAACTCATCTTT.

A note on this clone: Other DNA sequences from this sample encode an identical CDR3 as well. The rearrangement uses TRDV1 and TRDJ1, with a weak D call TRDD3 (5 bases). V was pared by 2 bases and J by 2 bases, with 15 bases between. The length of the CDR3 is 16 residues. Germline CDR1 and CDR2: TSWWSYY and QGS. CDR3 amino acids: CALGESGSHRTDKLIF. CDR3 nucleotides: TGTGCTCTTGGGGAATCGGGGAGTCACCGTACCGATAAACTCATCTTT.

This clone was picked up a small number of times. The V and J genes are TRDV1 and TRDJ1; maybe TRDD3 (5 bases). Germline CDR1 is TSWWSYY and CDR2 is QGS. The CDR3 spans 17 residues. The ends were cut back, 7 bases at V and 0 bases at J, with 21 bases in the middle. The CDR3 DNA reads TGTGCTCTTGTTAAAGCACCGAGGGGGCCCTACACCGATAAACTCATCTTT. Translated, it gives CALVKAPRGPYTDKLIF.

The V gene is TRDV1, the J gene TRDJ1; tentatively, D is TRDD3 (7 bases). This CDR3 has 19 amino acids. Germline V CDR1 and CDR2: TSWWSYY, QGS. V lost 1 base to trimming and J lost 2 bases, with 23 bases between them. The CDR3 sequence: CALGERVLRRVLGTDKLIF. The CDR3 nucleotides are TGTGCTCTTGGGGAACGTGTCCTACGGAGAGTACTGGGGACCGATAAACTCATCTTT.

This clone was counted between two and nine times. The V gene is TRDV1, the J gene TRDJ1; TRDD3 might be the D (6 bases). The germline gives CDR1 TSWWSYY, CDR2 QGS. This CDR3 region has 21 residues. Deletions cut 7 bases from V and 2 bases from J, with 35 bases between. The CDR3 DNA sequence: TGTGCTCTTGTTCACTTCCCTTCTCCTGTACTGGGAGCGGGTTGGACCGATAAACTCATCTTT. It encodes CALVHFPSPVLGAGWTDKLIF.

Within the sample, this clone is medium-sized (0.01 to 0.1%). The gene calls are TRDV1 and TRDJ1; D is unclear. The CDR3 loop spans 15 amino acids. Germline CDR1 is TSWWSYY and CDR2 is QGS. Trimming took 3 bases from V and 0 from J, leaving 11 bases between them. DNA of the CDR3: TGTGCTCTTGGGGAGCCAAACGGGAACACCGATAAACTCATCTTT. It encodes CALGEPNGNTDKLIF.

This clone was found a few times. The genes are TRDV1 and TRDJ1; the match to TRDD3 covers 8 bases. This CDR3 is 15 amino acids long. The germline V gene has CDR1 TSWWSYY and CDR2 QGS. Trimming cost V 0 bases and J 2 bases; bases outside gene matches: 2. Here the CDR3 DNA reads TGTGCTCTTGGGGAACTAGGGATACGGACCGATAAACTCATCTTT. This sequence encodes CALGELGIRTDKLIF.

This clone has just a few counts. Mismatch with germline at one junction end may stem from a read error. This rearrangement joins TRDV1 to TRDJ1; 9 bases fit TRDD3. The germline V gene has CDR1 TSWWSYY and CDR2 QGS. This CDR3 spans 19 amino acids. DNA of the CDR3: TGTGCTCCTGGGGAACCTGAACGTCTACGGGGATACGCTACCGATAAACTCATCTTT. It specifies CAPGEPERLRGYATDKLIF.

The rearrangement joins TRDV1 to TRDJ1, with TRDD3 identical over 8 bases. The CDR3 has 19 amino acids. The V and J ends lost 3 bases and 0 bases, in that order; junction bases with no gene match: 15. The germline V gene has CDR1 TSWWSYY and CDR2 QGS. CDR3 sequence: CALGDFSSWGTTYTDKLIF. The CDR3 bases are TGTGCTCTTGGGGATTTTTCTTCCTGGGGGACCACATACACCGATAAACTCATCTTT.

In its sample, this clone was seen a few times. The J gene is TRDJ1, the V gene TRDV1; unclear D gene. Germline V CDR1 and CDR2: TSWWSYY, QGS. V was trimmed by 1 base and J by 3 bases, leaving 21 bases between them. The CDR3 contains 18 residues. The CDR3 sequence: CALGEPRTITREADKLIF. DNA for the CDR3: TGTGCTCTTGGGGAACCCCGTACCATCACCAGGGAAGCCGATAAACTCATCTTT.

This clone was counted between two and nine times. A single base separates this from a much larger clone, so it may be a read error. The V gene is TRDV2, the J gene TRDJ1; 9 bases agree with TRDD2. Germline CDR1 GEAIGNYY, CDR2 EKD. V trimming: 3 bases; J trimming: 3 bases; junction bases outside the gene matches: 13. The CDR3 length is 17 residues. In DNA form, the CDR3 reads TGTGCCTGTGACCCTTCCTACGGGGGATGCGGATCCGATAAACTCATCTTT. This codes for CACDPSYGGCGSDKLIF.

The rearrangement links TRDV1 to TRDJ1; 10 bases are a match to TRDD3. J lost 6 bases, V lost 7 bases, and 20 bases had no gene match. CDR1 is TSWWSYY and CDR2 is QGS in the germline V gene. The CDR3 is 18 amino acids. Here the CDR3 reads CALVPSLTPLGDSNKLIF. The CDR3 bases are TGTGCTCTTGTTCCTTCCCTCACCCCACTGGGGGATTCTAATAAACTCATCTTT.

This clone is classed as medium-sized (0.01 to 0.1%). The chain recombines TRDV2 with TRDJ2; 10 bases are shared with TRDD3. Losses at the gene ends were 3 bases for V and 7 bases for J; bases not matched to a gene: 28. Germline V gene data show CDR1 as GEAIGNYY and CDR2 as EKD. The CDR3 runs to 22 residues. The CDR3 sequence: CACDSSYEELPTLGDGEAQLFF. DNA of the CDR3: TGTGCCTGTGACTCAAGTTATGAAGAACTTCCTACACTGGGGGATGGGGAAGCACAACTCTTCTTT.

This clone was counted between two and nine times. The chain links TRDV1 to TRDJ1, with 11 nucleotides matching TRDD3. J lost 3 bases, V lost 2 bases, and 14 bases had no gene match. Looked up from germline, CDR1 is TSWWSYY and CDR2 is QGS. CDR3 length equals 19 residues. CDR3 DNA: TGTGCTCTTGGGGAATCCCAGTACTGGGGGATAATGGTTCCCGATAAACTCATCTTT. Encoded protein: CALGESQYWGIMVPDKLIF.

The rearrangement links TRDV1 to TRDJ1; 7 positions match TRDD2. Losses at the gene ends were 6 bases for V and 11 bases for J; bases not matched to a gene: 27. The germline CDR1 and CDR2 sequences are TSWWSYY and QGS. This CDR3 is 18 amino acids long. The DNA of the CDR3 is TGTGCTCTTGGTCCCAGCCGTTTCCTACAGGGTACGGTCCCTCGGCTCATCTTT. It translates to CALGPSRFLQGTVPRLIF.

This clone was counted a few times. The J gene is TRDJ1, the V gene TRDV2, with TRDD3 matching 12 bases. CDR1 and CDR2 from the germline V gene are GEAIGNYY and EKD. The CDR3 has 17 residues. V gave up 0 bases and J gave up 1 base; unmatched junction bases: 5. The CDR3 is CACDTRTGGYCTDKLIF. The CDR3, as DNA: TGTGCCTGTGACACCAGGACTGGGGGATACTGCACCGATAAACTCATCTTT.